These T cell receptor beta chains were read from a single sample in a study of cytomegalovirus exposure and HLA in healthy donors. The repertoire was sequenced with immunoSEQ multiplex PCR; TCRdb's copy has only in-frame clones and lacks some. The sample has fewer than 400,000 clones, roughly 88% seen once. Source material: PBMCs. The receptor set was obtained from a man aged 25 to 40 in good health and CMV-seronegative. Both conserved end residues are trimmed from each CDR3. Clone size is not always given. Where it is, it says once, few, many or a class for expanded clones.

TRBJ2-3,once,TRBV5-1,ASSYRTGLSTDTQY
TRBJ1-1,NA,TRBV5-6,ASSYRGRDTEAF
TRBJ1-6,NA,TRBV19,ASSISDSPLH
TRBJ2-3,NA,TRBV5-1,ASRSGTPSTDTQY
TRBJ2-7,once,TRBV6-1,ASRPKGDEQY
TRBJ2-2,NA,TRBV7-2,ASSLVGQGGWSGELF
TRBJ1-1,NA,TRBV4-3,ASSRGTGGSNTEAF
TRBJ2-7,NA,TRBV7-9,ASSLDGEKQY
TRBJ1-2,NA,TRBV27,ASSPPSVGYT
TRBJ1-4,NA,TRBV5-1,ASRGGQGGEKLF
TRBJ2-3,NA,TRBV13,ASRAGASTDTQY
TRBJ1-2,NA,TRBV6-1,ASSPTGLYGYT
TRBJ2-2,NA,TRBV18,ASSSLDTGELF
TRBJ1-3,NA,TRBV15,ATSDAGLGFSGNTIY
TRBJ2-5,NA,TRBV7-9,ASSLVGGSPESQETQY
TRBJ1-1,once,TRBV6-1,ASSGAGLRMNTEAF
TRBJ1-6,once,TRBV7-2,ASSPLGRTDNSPLH
TRBJ2-1,NA,TRBV5-8,ASSFSGGAHEQF
TRBJ2-2,NA,TRBV7-9,ASSLSLSGELF
TRBJ2-1,NA,TRBV5-1,ASSLDLNEQF
TRBJ1-1,NA,TRBV7-9,ASSFDSRTTEAF
TRBJ1-4,NA,TRBV5-1,ASSSGWTGGSNEKLF
TRBJ1-1,once,TRBV7-9,ASSLAGQRNTEAF
TRBJ1-5,NA,TRBV19,ASSIRDFNQPQH
TRBJ1-5,NA,TRBV5-5,ASSPGFYSNQPQH
TRBJ2-1,NA,TRBV11-3,ASSHRDNEQF
TRBJ2-2,NA,TRBV18,ASSLDDRAGTGELF
TRBJ1-1,NA,TRBV5-4,ASSLKWANRREDTEAF
TRBJ2-7,NA,TRBV7-9,ASSPGGAASYEQY
TRBJ1-1,NA,TRBV5-1,ASSLEGPGVAF
TRBJ1-2,few,TRBV5-4,ASSSTGRGGGYT
TRBJ1-4,NA,TRBV18,ASSPGAGEKLF
TRBJ2-6,NA,TRBV27,ASSLFGGRGETGANVLT
TRBJ1-5,few,TRBV2,ASSEQMNQPQH
TRBJ2-7,NA,TRBV7-2,ASSSRDRTYEQY
TRBJ2-7,NA,TRBV13,ASRRLAGGRGSYEQY
TRBJ2-1,NA,TRBV7-2,ASSLEGGEDEQF
TRBJ1-4,many,TRBV12-5,ASGPGTGREKLF
TRBJ1-5,NA,TRBV23-1,ASSQSEMQRRQPQH
TRBJ1-2,few,TRBV5-5,ASSLDRAVFGYT
TRBJ1-2,NA,TRBV6-5,ATSPGANYGYT
TRBJ2-7,NA,TRBV19,ASSIRQGAYEQY
TRBJ1-4,NA,TRBV27,ASRRLGDGYEKLF
TRBJ1-2,NA,TRBV7-2,ASRTGGSDYGYT
TRBJ2-1,NA,TRBV2,ASSDFSEQGAHEQF
TRBJ1-1,few,TRBV18,ASSPGQGMNEAF
TRBJ1-1,NA,TRBV5-1,ASSPPGQRLTNTEAF
TRBJ1-4,NA,TRBV4-1,ASSQGTGFSEKLF
TRBJ2-1,NA,TRBV11-3,ASSLDHLTYNEQF
TRBJ2-6,NA,TRBV4-3,ASSQDLGTLGANVLT
TRBJ1-5,NA,TRBV6-6,ASEGQTISNQPQH
TRBJ1-2,NA,TRBV2,ASTSFQGSYGYT
TRBJ2-1,NA,TRBV4-3,ASSQDTRNSFRQF
TRBJ2-3,NA,TRBV5-8,ASSIWTSGGGNTQY
TRBJ1-1,NA,TRBV7-9,ASSQKDSSTEAF
TRBJ2-2,NA,TRBV9,ASSVGISGGANTGELF
TRBJ1-1,NA,TRBV4-3,ASSSRQDWNTEAF
TRBJ2-7,NA,TRBV6-4,ASSEDRTLIYEQY
TRBJ2-7,NA,TRBV10-2,ASTGTGRYEQY
TRBJ1-1,NA,TRBV25-1,ASSDYRGTEAF